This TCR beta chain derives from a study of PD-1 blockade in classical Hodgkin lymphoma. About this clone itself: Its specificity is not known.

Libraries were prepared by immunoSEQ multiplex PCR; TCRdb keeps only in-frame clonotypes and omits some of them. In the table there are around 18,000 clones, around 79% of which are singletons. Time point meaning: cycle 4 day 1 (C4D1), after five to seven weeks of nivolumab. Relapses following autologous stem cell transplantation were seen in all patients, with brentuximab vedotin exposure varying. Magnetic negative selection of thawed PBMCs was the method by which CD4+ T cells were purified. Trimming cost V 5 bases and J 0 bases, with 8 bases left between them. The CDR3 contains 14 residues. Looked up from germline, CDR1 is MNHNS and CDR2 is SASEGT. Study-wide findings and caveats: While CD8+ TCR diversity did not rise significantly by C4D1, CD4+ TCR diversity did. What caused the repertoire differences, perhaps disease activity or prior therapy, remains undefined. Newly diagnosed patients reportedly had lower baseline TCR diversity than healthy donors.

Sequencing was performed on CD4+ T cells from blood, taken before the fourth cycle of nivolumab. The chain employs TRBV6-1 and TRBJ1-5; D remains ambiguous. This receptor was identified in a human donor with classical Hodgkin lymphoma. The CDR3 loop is CASSYVTSNQPQHF. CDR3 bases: TGTGCCAGCAGTTATGTCACTAGCAATCAGCCCCAGCATTTT.